This T cell receptor (beta chain) was captured in a study of blood T cell repertoires in COVID-19. The age range of participants was 18 to 89 years, with residence in about 25 US areas. TCRdb's table, derived via immunoSEQ multiplex PCR, lists solely in-frame clones and lacks some. The table has around 300,000 clones, around 84% seen once; the top ten hold around 2.3%. V shed 1 base, J shed 4 bases, and the junction held 9 bases outside the gene matches. CDR3 size: 15 residues. The germline V gene has CDR1 GTSNPN and CDR2 SVGIG (reference sequence). The sequencing input was PBMCs or T cells enriched from blood (not recorded which). The chain is built from TRBV30 and TRBJ1-2; 7 nucleotides align to TRBD1. This clonotype was sampled from a woman aged 45 to 65 who had recovered from COVID-19. CDR3 amino acids: CAWSDGYRGSYGYTF. The CDR3 bases are TGTGCCTGGAGTGACGGATACAGGGGATCCTATGGCTACACCTTC.